This T cell receptor beta chain derives from a study of siplizumab effects on memory and regulatory T cells. Study findings and constraints: No assignable naive or memory phenotype existed for roughly 80-96% of proliferating CD4+ or CD8+ clones.

Trimming took off 8 bases at V and 7 bases at J, with 20 bases between the two ends. This CDR3 is 14 amino acids long. Per the germline V gene, CDR1 is MNHEY and CDR2 is SVGAGI. The method was immunoSEQ multiplex PCR; TCRdb's version includes in-frame clones alone and lacks a portion of them. The data show 90,000 to 110,000 clones, 90% to 95% seen once. As regards this clone: What it binds is unknown.

The sample comprised CD4+ T cells sorted from blood. The V and J genes are TRBV6-5 and TRBJ1-2; possible D gene TRBD1, 6 bases. The sequence was obtained from a human donor in good health. CDR3 DNA: TGTGCCAGCGGAAACCGTGCGGGGGCTGGTGGCTACACCTTC. Its protein is CASGNRAGAGGYTF.